Listed below are T cell receptor beta chains from one sample, sequenced in a study of CD8 T cells in Susac syndrome. One entry per CDR3 protein results from TCRdb running MiXCR on the immunoSEQ multiplex PCR reads. The sample has roughly 150,000 distinct CDR3 sequences, 85% to 95% seen once. The sample taken for sequencing was CD8+ T cells from PBMCs. The receptors originated from a human donor with Susac syndrome. Both conserved end residues are part of each CDR3. Each record gives: V gene, D gene, J gene, clone size, CDR3 protein, CDR3 DNA. A D gene is named only where the DNA matches it firmly. Clone sizes are given selectively: once, few, many, or a class where the clone is expanded.

>TRBV29-1|TRBD1|TRBJ1-2|NA
CSVTGQGAWRGYTF
TGCAGCGTCACGGGACAGGGGGCCTGGCGTGGCTACACCTTC
>TRBV3-1|NA|TRBJ2-2|NA
CASSQGLAGRRTGELFF
TGTGCCAGCAGCCAAGGGCTCGCGGGAAGGCGCACCGGGGAGCTGTTTTTT
>TRBV25-1|NA|TRBJ2-1|NA
CASSEYFFGHGTQEPNEQFF
TGTGCCAGCAGTGAATATTTTTTCGGACACGGAACACAGGAACCGAATGAGCAGTTCTTC
>TRBV27|TRBD1|TRBJ2-7|NA
CASSLGTAAYEQYF
TGTGCCAGCAGCCTGGGGACAGCCGCCTACGAGCAGTACTTC
>TRBV27|NA|TRBJ2-3|NA
CASSHSPRGLVGQYF
TGTGCCAGCAGTCATTCCCCTCGAGGGTTGGTCGGGCAGTATTTT
>TRBV4-1|NA|TRBJ2-3|NA
CASSQDYPEDTQYF
TGCGCCAGCAGCCAAGATTATCCGGAGGATACGCAGTATTTT
>TRBV2|NA|TRBJ2-7|NA
CAITLVEQYF
TGTGCCATCACCCTCGTCGAGCAGTACTTC
>TRBV5-1|NA|TRBJ2-1|NA
CASSLAVNEQFF
TGCGCCAGCAGCTTGGCGGTCAATGAGCAGTTCTTC
>TRBV20-1|NA|TRBJ2-7|NA
CSANSDGYEQYF
TGCAGTGCTAATTCCGACGGCTACGAGCAGTACTTC
>TRBV7-2|NA|TRBJ2-7|NA
CASSRAGPEQYF
TGTGCCAGCAGCCGGGCGGGACCTGAGCAGTACTTC
>TRBV9|TRBD2|TRBJ2-5|NA
CASSFGGADQETQYF
TGTGCCAGCAGCTTCGGGGGGGCAGACCAAGAGACCCAGTACTTC
>TRBV24-1|TRBD2|TRBJ2-2|NA
CATSDLAGVPGELFF
TGTGCCACCAGTGATCTAGCGGGAGTCCCCGGGGAGCTGTTTTTT
>TRBV13|TRBD1|TRBJ2-5|NA
CASSNRDRAEETQYF
TGTGCCAGCAGCAACCGGGACAGGGCCGAAGAGACCCAGTACTTC
>TRBV20-1|NA|TRBJ2-3|NA
CSAYRVDTQYF
TGCAGTGCTTACAGGGTAGATACGCAGTATTTT
>TRBV6-5|NA|TRBJ2-3|NA
CASSYGGQGTDTQYF
TGTGCCAGCAGTTACGGGGGGCAAGGCACAGATACGCAGTATTTT
>TRBV3-1|TRBD2|TRBJ2-6|NA
CASSQGEGFGANVLTF
TGTGCCAGCAGCCAAGGGGAGGGTTTTGGGGCCAACGTCCTGACTTTC
>TRBV12-3/TRBV12-4|NA|TRBJ2-6|once
CASSRSPSGANVLIF
TGTGCCAGCAGCCGGAGTCCCTCTGGGGCCAACGTCCTGATTTTC
>TRBV20-1|NA|TRBJ2-7|NA
CSARQGSFHEQYF
TGCAGTGCTAGACAGGGAAGTTTCCACGAGCAGTACTTC
>TRBV9|NA|TRBJ1-5|NA
CASNPGGTQPQHF
TGTGCCAGCAACCCCGGGGGGACCCAGCCCCAGCATTTT
>TRBV11-2|NA|TRBJ2-5|NA
CASSLGRGPGETQYF
TGTGCCAGCAGCTTAGGCCGGGGTCCAGGGGAGACCCAGTACTTC
>TRBV11-2|NA|TRBJ2-7|NA
CASSSRMKRTYEQYF
TGTGCCAGCAGCTCACGGATGAAAAGGACATACGAGCAGTACTTC
>TRBV7-8|TRBD1|TRBJ1-2|NA
CASELMRGQGNYGYTF
TGTGCCAGTGAACTTATGCGGGGACAGGGCAACTATGGCTACACCTTC
>TRBV20-1|NA|TRBJ1-2|NA
CSARDAVSNYGYTF
TGCAGTGCTAGAGATGCGGTTTCCAACTATGGCTACACCTTC
>TRBV15|TRBD1|TRBJ1-1|NA
CATSLRQGVNEAFF
TGTGCCACCAGCCTCCGACAGGGGGTAAACGAAGCTTTCTTT
>TRBV6-5|TRBD1|TRBJ2-1|NA
CASSLSDRGNEQFF
TGTGCCAGCAGCCTTTCGGACAGGGGCAATGAGCAGTTCTTC
>TRBV20-1|NA|TRBJ2-7|NA
CSARPDYEQYF
TGCAGTGCTCGCCCAGATTACGAGCAGTACTTC
>TRBV28|NA|TRBJ2-3|NA
CASSSPPYTQYF
TGTGCCAGCAGTTCCCCCCCATATACGCAGTATTTT
>TRBV27|NA|TRBJ2-5|NA
CASSTHQVERETQYF
TGTGCCAGCAGTACCCACCAGGTGGAGAGAGAGACCCAGTACTTC
>TRBV9|TRBD2|TRBJ2-1|NA
CASSVEGTSGRNEQFF
TGTGCCAGCAGCGTAGAAGGGACTAGCGGGAGAAATGAGCAGTTCTTC
>TRBV12-3/TRBV12-4|TRBD1|TRBJ1-2|NA
CASSLGQGFLGYTF
TGTGCCAGCAGCCTGGGACAGGGGTTCCTCGGCTACACCTTC
>TRBV28|NA|TRBJ2-7|NA
CASSANSYEQYF
TGTGCCAGCAGCGCAAACAGTTACGAGCAGTACTTC
>TRBV28|TRBD1|TRBJ2-4|NA
CASRAPGQAGVNIQYF
TGTGCCAGCAGAGCCCCGGGACAGGCTGGGGTAAACATTCAGTACTTC
>TRBV3-1|NA|TRBJ2-7|NA
CASSQEPGDYEQYF
TGTGCCAGCAGCCAAGAGCCAGGGGACTACGAGCAGTACTTC
>TRBV7-7|NA|TRBJ2-1|once
CASSLKENYEQFF
TGTGCTAGCAGCTTAAAGGAGAACTATGAGCAGTTCTTC
>TRBV4-1|NA|TRBJ2-3|NA
CASSQDSGSASQYF
TGCGCCAGCAGCCAAGATTCAGGGTCGGCGTCGCAGTATTTT
>TRBV27|NA|TRBJ2-5|NA
CASSFRPGERQETQYF
TGTGCCAGCAGTTTCCGGCCGGGGGAGCGTCAAGAGACCCAGTACTTC
>TRBV9|TRBD1|TRBJ2-6|NA
CASSGGTGGANVLTF
TGTGCCAGCAGCGGGGGGACAGGCGGGGCCAACGTCCTGACTTTC
>TRBV11-2|TRBD2|TRBJ2-5|NA
CASSRTSGSQETQYF
TGTGCCAGCAGCCGGACTAGCGGGAGTCAGGAGACCCAGTACTTC
>TRBV7-9|NA|TRBJ2-6|NA
CASLVPGANVLTF
TGTGCCAGCTTGGTCCCCGGGGCCAACGTCCTGACTTTC
>TRBV16|NA|TRBJ2-1|NA
CASSQSINEQFF
TGTGCCAGCAGCCAATCAATCAATGAGCAGTTCTTC
>TRBV4-1|NA|TRBJ1-5|NA
CASSHGGRFWQPQHF
TGCGCCAGCAGCCACGGCGGTCGGTTTTGGCAGCCCCAGCATTTT
>TRBV29-1|TRBD2|TRBJ2-1|NA
CSVDPTETSGIKSYNEQFF
TGCAGCGTTGATCCGACAGAGACTAGCGGGATTAAGTCCTACAATGAGCAGTTCTTC
>TRBV5-1|TRBD1|TRBJ1-2|NA
CASSLEDRGYGYTF
TGCGCCAGCAGCTTGGAAGACAGGGGCTATGGCTACACCTTC
>TRBV27|TRBD1|TRBJ2-1|NA
CASADRDSTYNEQFF
TGTGCCAGCGCTGACAGGGACAGTACCTACAATGAGCAGTTCTTC
>TRBV14|TRBD1|TRBJ1-2|NA
CASSSGTVYGYTF
TGTGCCAGCAGCTCCGGGACAGTCTATGGCTACACCTTC
>TRBV12-3/TRBV12-4|TRBD1|TRBJ1-1|NA
CASRGDRVNTEAFF
TGTGCCAGCAGAGGGGACAGGGTGAACACTGAAGCTTTCTTT
>TRBV15|TRBD1|TRBJ1-2|NA
CATSRAGTGEGYTF
TGTGCCACCAGCAGAGCCGGGACAGGGGAAGGCTACACCTTC
>TRBV24-1|TRBD1|TRBJ2-3|NA
CATSPAVDRAMPDTQYF
TGTGCCACCAGCCCGGCCGTGGACAGGGCTATGCCAGATACGCAGTATTTT
>TRBV4-1|TRBD1|TRBJ2-1|NA
CASSAGTGALDEQFF
TGCGCCAGCAGCGCGGGGACAGGGGCTTTGGATGAGCAGTTCTTC
>TRBV27|NA|TRBJ2-1|few
CASSFGGDEQFF
TGTGCCAGCAGCTTCGGGGGCGATGAGCAGTTCTTC